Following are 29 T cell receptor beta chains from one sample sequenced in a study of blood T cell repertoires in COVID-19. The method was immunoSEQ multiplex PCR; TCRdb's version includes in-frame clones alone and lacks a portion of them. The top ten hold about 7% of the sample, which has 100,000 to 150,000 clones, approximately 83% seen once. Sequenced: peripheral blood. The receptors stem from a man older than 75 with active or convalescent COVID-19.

The DNA for the CDR3 is TGTGCCAGCAGCTTATGGCAGAACGAAGAGACCCAGTACTTC. The encoded protein is CASSLWQNEETQYF. This chain connects TRBV7-9 to TRBJ2-5, with D hard to call. CDR3 length: 14 amino acids. The ends were cut back, 2 bases at V and 3 bases at J, with 10 bases in the middle. Germline CDR1 is SEHNR and CDR2 is FQNEAQ (reference sequence).

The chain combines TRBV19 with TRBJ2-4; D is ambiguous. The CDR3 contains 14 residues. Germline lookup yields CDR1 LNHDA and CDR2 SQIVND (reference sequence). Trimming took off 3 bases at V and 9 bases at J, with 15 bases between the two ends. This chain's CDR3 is CASSIRLLHSIQYF. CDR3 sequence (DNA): TGTGCCAGTAGTATCAGGCTCCTCCATAGCATTCAGTACTTC.

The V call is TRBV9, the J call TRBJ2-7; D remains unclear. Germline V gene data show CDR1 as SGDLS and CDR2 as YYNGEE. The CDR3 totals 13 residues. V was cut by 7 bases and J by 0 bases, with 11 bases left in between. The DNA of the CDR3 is TGTGCCAGCGGGCCCGAGAGCTCCTACGAGCAGTACTTC. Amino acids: CASGPESSYEQYF.

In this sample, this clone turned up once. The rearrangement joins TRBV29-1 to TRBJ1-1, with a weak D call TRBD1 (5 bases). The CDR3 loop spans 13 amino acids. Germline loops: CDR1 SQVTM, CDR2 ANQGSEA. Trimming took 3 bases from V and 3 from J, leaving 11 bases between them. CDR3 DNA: TGCAGCGTTGAGGACAACGCAGACACTGAAGCTTTCTTT. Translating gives CSVEDNADTEAFF. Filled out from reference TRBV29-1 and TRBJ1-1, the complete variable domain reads SAVISQKPSRDICQRGTSLTIQCQVDSQVTMMFWYRQQPGQSLTLIATANQGSEATYESGFVIDKFPISRPNLTFSTLTVSNMSPEDSSIYLCSVEDNADTEAFFGQGTRLTVV.

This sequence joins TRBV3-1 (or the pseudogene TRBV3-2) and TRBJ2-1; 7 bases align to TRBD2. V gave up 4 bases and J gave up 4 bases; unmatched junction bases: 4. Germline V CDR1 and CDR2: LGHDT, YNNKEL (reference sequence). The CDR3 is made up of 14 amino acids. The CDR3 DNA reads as TGTGCCAGCAGCCCTTGGGGGGGTTACAATGAGCAGTTCTTC. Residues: CASSPWGGYNEQFF.

CDR3 bases: TGTGCCAGCAGCCAAAGGGGTAGCAATCAGCCCCAGCATTTT. This gives the protein CASSQRGSNQPQHF. V is TRBV3-1 (or the pseudogene TRBV3-2) and J is TRBJ1-5; D perhaps matches TRBD1 (5 bases). Deletions cut 2 bases from V and 0 bases from J, with 5 bases between. The CDR3 runs 14 residues. Germline V gene lookup returns CDR1 LGHDT and CDR2 YNNKEL (reference sequence).

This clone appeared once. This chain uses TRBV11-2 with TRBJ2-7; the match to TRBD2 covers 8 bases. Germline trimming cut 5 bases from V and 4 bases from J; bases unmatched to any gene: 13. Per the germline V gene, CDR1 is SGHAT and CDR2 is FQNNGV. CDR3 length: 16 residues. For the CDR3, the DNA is TGTGCCAGCAGCCCCCGGGGGGGGGAGCGGGGGTACGAGCAGTACTTC. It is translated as CASSPRGGERGYEQYF.

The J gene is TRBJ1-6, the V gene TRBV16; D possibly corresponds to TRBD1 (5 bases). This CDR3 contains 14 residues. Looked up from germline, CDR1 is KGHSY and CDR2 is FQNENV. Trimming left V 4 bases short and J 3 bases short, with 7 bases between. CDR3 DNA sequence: TGTGCCAGCAGCCTCAGGGACTATAATTCACCCCTCCACTTT. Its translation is CASSLRDYNSPLHF.

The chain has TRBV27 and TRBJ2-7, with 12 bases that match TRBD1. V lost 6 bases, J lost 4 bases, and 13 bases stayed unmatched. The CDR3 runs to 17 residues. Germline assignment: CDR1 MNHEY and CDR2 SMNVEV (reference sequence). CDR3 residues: CASSKRGGTGGGYEQYF. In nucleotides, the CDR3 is TGTGCCAGCAGCAAACGAGGCGGGACAGGGGGCGGGTACGAGCAGTACTTC.

For the CDR3, the DNA is TGCGCCAGCAGCCAAGTCGCCAGGGAAGCCAAAAACATTCAGTACTTC. Encoded protein: CASSQVAREAKNIQYF. The rearrangement uses TRBV4-1 and TRBJ2-4, with a tentative D call TRBD1 (5 bases). This CDR3 is 16 amino acids long. V gave up 1 base and J gave up 0 bases, with 10 bases separating them. Germline CDR1 reads MGHRA; CDR2 reads YSYEKL.

The CDR3 coding sequence is TGTGCCAGCAGTACTACAGGGTATAATTCACCCCTCCACTTT. Its translation is CASSTTGYNSPLHF. The J gene is TRBJ1-6, the V gene TRBV7-3; D is perhaps TRBD1 (6 bases). The V and J ends lost 6 bases and 4 bases respectively, with 10 bases between them. Germline V gives CDR1 SGHTA, CDR2 FQGTGA. The length of the CDR3 is 14 residues.

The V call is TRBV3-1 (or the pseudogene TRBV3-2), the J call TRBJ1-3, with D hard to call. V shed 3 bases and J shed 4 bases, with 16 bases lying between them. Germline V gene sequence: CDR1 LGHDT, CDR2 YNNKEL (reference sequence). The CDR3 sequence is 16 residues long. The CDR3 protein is CASSHSWGAGGNTIYF. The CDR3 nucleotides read TGTGCCAGCAGCCATTCCTGGGGAGCAGGAGGAAACACCATATATTTT.

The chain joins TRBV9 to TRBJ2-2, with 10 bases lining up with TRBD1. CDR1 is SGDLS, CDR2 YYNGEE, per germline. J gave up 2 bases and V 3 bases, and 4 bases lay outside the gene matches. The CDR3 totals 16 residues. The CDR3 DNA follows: TGTGCCAGCAGCGCCTGGGACAGGGGTAACACCGGGGAGCTGTTTTTT. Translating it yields CASSAWDRGNTGELFF. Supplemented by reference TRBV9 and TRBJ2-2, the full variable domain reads DSGVTQTPKHLITATGQRVTLRCSPRSGDLSVYWYQQSLDQGLQFLIQYYNGEERAKGNILERFSAQQFPDLHSELNLSSLELGDSALYFCASSAWDRGNTGELFFGEGSRLTVL.

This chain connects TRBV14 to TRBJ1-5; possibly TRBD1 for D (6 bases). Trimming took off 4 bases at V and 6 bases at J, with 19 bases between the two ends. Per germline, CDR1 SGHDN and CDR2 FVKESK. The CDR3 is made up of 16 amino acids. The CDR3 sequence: CASSRTHTGLGQPQHF. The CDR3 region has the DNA TGTGCCAGCAGCCGTACACATACAGGGCTGGGTCAGCCCCAGCATTTT.

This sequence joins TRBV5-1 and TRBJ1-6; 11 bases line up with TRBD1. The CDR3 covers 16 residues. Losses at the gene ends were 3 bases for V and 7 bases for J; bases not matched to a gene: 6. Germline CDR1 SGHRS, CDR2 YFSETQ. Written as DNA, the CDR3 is TGCGCCAGCAGCTCACGGACAGGGGGCGAAAATTCACCCCTCCACTTT. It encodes CASSSRTGGENSPLHF.

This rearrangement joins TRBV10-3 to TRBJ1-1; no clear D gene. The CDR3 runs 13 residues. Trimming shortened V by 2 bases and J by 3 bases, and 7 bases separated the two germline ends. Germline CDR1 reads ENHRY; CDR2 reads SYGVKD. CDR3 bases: TGTGCCATCAGTGAGATTCGGGACACTGAAGCTTTCTTT. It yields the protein CAISEIRDTEAFF.

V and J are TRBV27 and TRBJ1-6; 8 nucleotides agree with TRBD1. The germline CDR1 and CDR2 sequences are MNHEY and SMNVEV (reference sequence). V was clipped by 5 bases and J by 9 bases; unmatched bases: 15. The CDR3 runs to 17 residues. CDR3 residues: CASSAPQGAGLGSPLHF. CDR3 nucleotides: TGTGCCAGCAGTGCCCCTCAGGGGGCAGGGCTAGGTTCACCCCTCCACTTT.

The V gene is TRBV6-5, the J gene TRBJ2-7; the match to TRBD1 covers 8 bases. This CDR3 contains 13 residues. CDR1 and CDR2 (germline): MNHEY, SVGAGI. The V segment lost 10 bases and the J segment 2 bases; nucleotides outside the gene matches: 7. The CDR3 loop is CAIPDREPYEQYF. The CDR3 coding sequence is TGTGCCATTCCGGACAGGGAGCCCTACGAGCAGTACTTC.

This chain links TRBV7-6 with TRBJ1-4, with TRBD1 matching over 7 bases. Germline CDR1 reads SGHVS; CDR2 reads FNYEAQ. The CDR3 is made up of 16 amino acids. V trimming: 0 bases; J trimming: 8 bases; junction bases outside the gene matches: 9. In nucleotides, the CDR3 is TGTGCCAGCAGCTTAGCGCAGAGGGGGCTCCAGGAAAAACTGTTTTTT. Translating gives CASSLAQRGLQEKLFF.

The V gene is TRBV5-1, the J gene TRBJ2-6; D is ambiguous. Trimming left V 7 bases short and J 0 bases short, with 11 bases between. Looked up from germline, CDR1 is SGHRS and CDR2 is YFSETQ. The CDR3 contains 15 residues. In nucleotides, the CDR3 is TGCGCCAGCGCTCTGGAGAACTCTGGGGCCAACGTCCTGACTTTC. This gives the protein CASALENSGANVLTF.

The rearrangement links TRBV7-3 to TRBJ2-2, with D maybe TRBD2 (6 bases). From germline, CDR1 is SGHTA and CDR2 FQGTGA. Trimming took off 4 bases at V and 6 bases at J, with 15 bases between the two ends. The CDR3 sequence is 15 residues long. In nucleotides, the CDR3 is TGTGCCAGCAGCTCTCTTGCGGGGAATTCCGGGGAGCTGTTTTTT. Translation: CASSSLAGNSGELFF.

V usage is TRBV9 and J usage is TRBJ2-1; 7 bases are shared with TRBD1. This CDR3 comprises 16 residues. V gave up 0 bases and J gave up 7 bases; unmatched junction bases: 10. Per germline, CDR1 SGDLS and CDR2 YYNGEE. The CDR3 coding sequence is TGTGCCAGCAGCGTAGCGCTTCAGGGGGTGAGGAATGAGCAGTTCTTC. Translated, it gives CASSVALQGVRNEQFF. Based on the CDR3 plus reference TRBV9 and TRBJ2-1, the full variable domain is DSGVTQTPKHLITATGQRVTLRCSPRSGDLSVYWYQQSLDQGLQFLIQYYNGEERAKGNILERFSAQQFPDLHSELNLSSLELGDSALYFCASSVALQGVRNEQFFGPGTRLTVL.

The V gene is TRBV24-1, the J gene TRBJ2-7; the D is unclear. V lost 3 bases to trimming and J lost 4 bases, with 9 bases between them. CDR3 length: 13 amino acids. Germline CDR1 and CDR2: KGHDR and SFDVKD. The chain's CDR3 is CATSDAEVYEQYF. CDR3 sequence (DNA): TGTGCCACCAGTGATGCCGAGGTGTACGAGCAGTACTTC.

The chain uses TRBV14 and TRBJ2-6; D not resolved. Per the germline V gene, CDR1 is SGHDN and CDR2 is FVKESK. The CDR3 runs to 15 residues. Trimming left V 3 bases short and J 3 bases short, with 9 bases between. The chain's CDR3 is CASSQFSVGANVLTF. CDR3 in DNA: TGTGCCAGCAGCCAGTTTTCGGTTGGGGCCAACGTCCTGACTTTC.

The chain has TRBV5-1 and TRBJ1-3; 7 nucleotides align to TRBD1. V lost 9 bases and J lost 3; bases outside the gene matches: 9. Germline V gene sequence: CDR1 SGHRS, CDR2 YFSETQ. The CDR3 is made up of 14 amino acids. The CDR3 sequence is CATSLGGDGNTIYF. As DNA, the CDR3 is TGCGCCACCTCGCTAGGGGGCGATGGAAACACCATATATTTT.

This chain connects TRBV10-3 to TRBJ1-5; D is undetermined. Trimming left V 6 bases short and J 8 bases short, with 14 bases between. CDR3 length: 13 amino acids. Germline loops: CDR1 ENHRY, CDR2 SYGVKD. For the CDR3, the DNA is TGTGCCATCAGCTCAGAAACTAATAAGCCCCAGCATTTT. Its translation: CAISSETNKPQHF.

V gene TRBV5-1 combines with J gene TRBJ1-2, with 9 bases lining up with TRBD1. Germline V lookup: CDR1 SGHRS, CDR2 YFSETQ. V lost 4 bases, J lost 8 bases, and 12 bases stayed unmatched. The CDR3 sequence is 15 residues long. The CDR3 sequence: CASSPRTGELGGYTF. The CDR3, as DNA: TGCGCCAGCAGCCCCCGGACAGGGGAGTTGGGGGGCTACACCTTC.

The CDR3 protein is CASSMTGGADTQYF. As DNA, the CDR3 is TGTGCCAGCAGCATGACTGGGGGGGCAGATACGCAGTATTTT. This rearrangement joins TRBV5-4 to TRBJ2-3; 7 bases line up with TRBD2. The germline V gene encodes CDR1 SGHNT and CDR2 YYREEE (reference sequence). This CDR3 region has 14 residues. The ends lost 4 bases at V and 4 bases at J; junction bases unmatched: 6.

CDR3 in amino acids: CSVQGTGGWIRPGYTF. CDR3 nucleotide sequence: TGCAGCGTACAAGGGACAGGGGGCTGGATTAGGCCTGGCTACACCTTC. The genes are TRBV29-1 and TRBJ1-2, with 12 bases lining up with TRBD1. Germline trimming cut 6 bases from V and 7 bases from J; bases unmatched to any gene: 15. CDR1 is SQVTM, CDR2 ANQGSEA, per germline. The CDR3 extends over 16 amino acids.